One T cell receptor (beta chain) is described in this entry. Generated by immunoSEQ multiplex PCR, the TCRdb table keeps only in-frame clones and is missing some. The sample lists 72,000 or so clones; around nine tenths were seen once. This sample was taken from a study of blood T cell repertoires in COVID-19. This receptor was obtained from an elderly woman with acute or convalescent COVID-19. Sequencing input: peripheral blood.

CDR3 nucleotides: TGCGCCAGCAGTAAGGGGACTAGCGGGAGCAGTGAGCAGTTCTTC. Translated: CASSKGTSGSSEQFF. The rearrangement links TRBV5-1 to TRBJ2-1, with 14 bases that match TRBD2. The CDR3 is 15 residues long. Germline loops: CDR1 SGHRS, CDR2 YFSETQ. V was clipped by 5 bases and J by 9 bases; unmatched bases: 7.